Below are 23 T cell receptor beta chains sequenced from a single sample in a study of monozygotic twins with inflammatory bowel disease (dated by TCRdb to between 2018 and 2021). Libraries came from 5' RACE. Sequencing was carried out with an Illumina HiSeq 2500. TCRdb reprocessed the sequencing reads and holds a single record per CDR3 protein sequence, with no DNA. This sample's records show about 300,000 distinct CDR3 sequences. The ten largest clonotypes hold more than 4.5% of the sample. Sequenced input: blood. The source is a human donor with ulcerative colitis or Crohn's disease, or a healthy co-twin of an affected twin (not recorded which).

This chain links TRBV7-2 with TRBJ2-7. The CDR3 contains 14 residues. Germline CDR1 SGHTA, CDR2 FQGNSA. The CDR3 is CASSFGPQSYEQYF.

This chain joins TRBV5-5 and TRBJ1-1; the TCRdb call, TRBD1, lacks DNA for checking. CDR1 is SGHKS and CDR2 is YYEKEE in the germline V gene (reference sequence). The CDR3 is 13 residues long. CDR3 amino acids: CASTGSLNTEAFF.

The rearrangement joins TRBV7-2 to TRBJ2-2. The germline V gene has CDR1 SGHTA and CDR2 FQGNSA. CDR3 size: 16 residues. This CDR3 reads CASSLRSVANTGELFF.

The chain joins TRBV20-1 to TRBJ1-5; absent DNA, TCRdb's TRBD1 call cannot be checked. The V gene's germline CDR1 is DFQATT and CDR2 SNEGSKA (reference sequence). The CDR3 extends over 18 amino acids. CDR3 sequence reads: CSAIRPGQGDFGNQPQHF.

The chain joins TRBV29-1 to TRBJ2-1; the TCRdb call, TRBD1, lacks DNA for checking. This CDR3 contains 14 residues. Germline-derived CDR1 and CDR2 are SQVTM and ANQGSEA. CDR3 sequence reads: CSTAGGSSYNEQFF.

The CDR3 reads CASSYGAGGNNEQFF. The V gene is TRBV5-1, the J gene TRBJ2-1; TCRdb picks TRBD1, but there is no DNA to check that call. CDR3 length equals 15 residues. The germline gives CDR1 SGHRS, CDR2 YFSETQ.

The chain joins TRBV20-1 to TRBJ1-5. This CDR3 is 14 amino acids long. Germline lookup yields CDR1 DFQATT and CDR2 SNEGSKA (reference sequence). The CDR3: CSARGGRENQPQHF.

The J gene is TRBJ2-1, the V gene TRBV6-5; TCRdb lists TRBD2, though no DNA is available to test this call. The CDR3 covers 15 residues. Germline-derived CDR1 and CDR2 are MNHEY and SVGAGI. This CDR3 reads CASSYGTSGYNEQFF.

This rearrangement joins TRBV12-3 or TRBV12-4 to TRBJ2-3; the D call of TRBD1 rests on TCRdb alone, since no DNA is present to check it. This CDR3 has 12 amino acids. CDR3 amino acids: CASSWDRGLWNF.

The chain couples TRBV10-3 to TRBJ2-7; TCRdb's assignment of TRBD1 cannot be checked, as there is no DNA. The CDR3 sequence is 14 residues long. The V gene's germline CDR1 is ENHRY and CDR2 SYGVKD. CDR3 sequence: CAISVGTDFYEQYF.

This CDR3 reads CSASKASDSYEQYF. V is TRBV20-1 and J is TRBJ2-7. The CDR3 runs 14 residues. The germline gives CDR1 DFQATT, CDR2 SNEGSKA (reference sequence).

This rearrangement joins TRBV4-2 to TRBJ2-7; TCRdb proposes TRBD2, but this gene call is untestable without DNA. The germline gives CDR1 LGHNA, CDR2 YNFKEQ. The CDR3 has 14 residues. The chain's CDR3 is CASSHGLGAYEQYF.

The chain links TRBV28 to TRBJ2-1; the D call of TRBD2 rests on TCRdb alone, since no DNA is present to check it. The CDR3 loop spans 15 amino acids. Germline lookup yields CDR1 MDHEN and CDR2 SYDVKM. CDR3 in amino acids: CASRILAGGNNEQFF.

This chain connects TRBV2 to TRBJ1-2. The germline gives CDR1 SNHLY, CDR2 FYNNEI. The CDR3 consists of 12 residues. The CDR3 sequence is CARTVEGAGYTF.

The chain is built from TRBV5-4 and TRBJ2-7. Germline V lookup: CDR1 SGHNT, CDR2 YYREEE (reference sequence). The CDR3 extends over 15 amino acids. CDR3: CASSSLTGSSYEQYF.

This rearrangement joins TRBV6-2 or TRBV6-3 to TRBJ2-6; the D call of TRBD1 rests on TCRdb alone, since no DNA is present to check it. Germline V gene data show CDR1 as MNHEY and CDR2 as SVGEGT. The CDR3 contains 19 residues. CDR3 in amino acids: CASSFPGQGAKPGANVLTF.

The chain carries TRBV11-3 and TRBJ2-1. Germline V gene data show CDR1 as SGHNT and CDR2 as YENEEA. The CDR3 runs to 13 residues. CDR3 residues: CASTALPGNEQFF.

The chain is built from TRBV12-3 or TRBV12-4 and TRBJ2-6. The CDR3 has 16 amino acids. The CDR3 sequence: CASSRWKVSGANVLTF.

The chain links TRBV3-1 to TRBJ1-1; as DNA is missing, the TRBD1 call by TCRdb cannot be tested. The CDR3 sequence is 14 residues long. Germline CDR1 reads LGHDT; CDR2 reads YNNKEL (reference sequence). The CDR3 sequence is CASSHGTFRTEAFF.

The V gene is TRBV5-1, the J gene TRBJ1-6. CDR1 is SGHRS, CDR2 YFSETQ, per germline. The CDR3 spans 14 residues. The CDR3: CASSPSSSNSPLHF.

The CDR3 loop reads CASRTDVGGKREYEQYF. The chain links TRBV12-3 or TRBV12-4 to TRBJ2-7; there is no DNA to check the TCRdb D call of TRBD2. The CDR3 length is 17 residues.

The chain combines TRBV5-1 with TRBJ1-5; checking the TCRdb D call of TRBD1 is not possible without DNA. Germline V gene lookup returns CDR1 SGHRS and CDR2 YFSETQ. CDR3 size: 15 residues. CDR3 loop: CASSLDGAFNQPQHF.

V is TRBV12-3 or TRBV12-4 and J is TRBJ2-3; TCRdb calls TRBD1, which cannot be checked without DNA. CDR3 size: 14 residues. This chain's CDR3 is CASSPQGSTDTQYF.